The 30 T cell receptor beta chains below all came from one sample that was sequenced in a study of cytomegalovirus exposure and HLA in healthy donors. Produced via immunoSEQ multiplex PCR; TCRdb's table is partial and in-frame only. The data show roughly 150,000 clones, roughly 96% seen once. What was sequenced was PBMCs. The receptors here all came from a woman younger than 35 in good health and CMV-seronegative.

The chain combines TRBV7-9 with TRBJ1-6, with D perhaps TRBD1 (5 bases). CDR3 length equals 15 residues. Trimming left V 1 base short and J 8 bases short, with 12 bases between. Looked up from germline, CDR1 is SEHNR and CDR2 is FQNEAQ (reference sequence). CDR3 sequence: CASSLGGARHSPLHF. CDR3 nucleotides: TGTGCCAGCAGCTTAGGCGGGGCGCGGCATTCACCCCTCCACTTT. Full variable domain (rest looked up from reference TRBV7-9 and TRBJ1-6): DTGVSQNPRHKITKRGQNVTFRCDPISEHNRLYWYRQTLGQGPEFLTYFQNEAQLEKSRLLSDRFSAERPKGSFSTLEIQRTEQGDSAMYLCASSLGGARHSPLHFGNGTRLTVT.

This clone is a singleton in its sample. The chain combines TRBV7-2 with TRBJ2-7; TRBD2 is a possible D gene (5 bases). V was trimmed by 5 bases and J by 5 bases, leaving 19 bases between them. Per germline, CDR1 SGHTA and CDR2 FQGNSA. The CDR3 covers 15 residues. The DNA of the CDR3 is TGTGCCAGCAGCGGACGGGATCTCCGTTTTGACGAGCAGTACTTC. Amino acid sequence: CASSGRDLRFDEQYF. Looking up the rest from reference TRBV7-2 and TRBJ2-7 gives the full variable domain: GAGVSQSPSNKVTEKGKDVELRCDPISGHTALYWYRQSLGQGLEFLIYFQGNSAPDKSGLPSDRFSAERTGGSVSTLTIQRTQQEDSAVYLCASSGRDLRFDEQYFGPGTRLTVT.

V and J are TRBV25-1 and TRBJ1-6; D not resolved. Germline CDR1 is MGHDK and CDR2 is SYGVNS. CDR3 length: 12 amino acids. The V end was cut by 2 bases, the J end by 14 bases, with 10 bases between. CDR3 region: CASSEGPRALHF. As DNA, the CDR3 is TGTGCCAGCAGTGAAGGGCCGAGGGCCCTCCACTTT.

This chain links TRBV7-9 with TRBJ2-7; tentatively, D is TRBD2 (6 bases). There are 14 residues in the CDR3. Trimming removed 5 bases at V and 2 bases at J, with 13 bases between. Looked up from germline, CDR1 is SEHNR and CDR2 is FQNEAQ (reference sequence). The CDR3 protein is CASSDHGGTYEQYF. The CDR3 region has the DNA TGTGCCAGCAGCGACCATGGGGGGACCTACGAGCAGTACTTC.

Written as DNA, the CDR3 is TGTGCCAGCAGCTCCTTAAGGACAGGAAGGAGCTATGGCTACACCTTC. Protein: CASSSLRTGRSYGYTF. The V and J genes are TRBV7-9 and TRBJ1-2; 7 positions agree with TRBD1. The CDR3 totals 16 residues. V shed 4 bases, J shed 4 bases, and the junction held 12 bases outside the gene matches. Germline V CDR1 and CDR2: SEHNR, FQNEAQ (reference sequence).

V usage is TRBV19 and J usage is TRBJ1-5; 8 positions match TRBD1. The CDR3 is 15 amino acids. CDR1 and CDR2 from the germline V gene are LNHDA and SQIVND (reference sequence). The V and J ends lost 8 bases and 6 bases, in that order; junction bases with no gene match: 12. CDR3 nucleotide sequence: TGTGCCAGTGTGGGGGCAGGGGGCTCCGCTCAGCCCCAGCATTTT. It translates to CASVGAGGSAQPQHF.

The V call is TRBV5-6, the J call TRBJ1-1, with D maybe TRBD1 (6 bases). V shed 0 bases and J shed 0 bases, with 15 bases lying between them. This CDR3 is built from 17 residues. Germline V gene data show CDR1 as SGHDT and CDR2 as YYEEEE. The CDR3 region has the DNA TGTGCCAGCAGCTTGGCTTACCGAGACAGGCTGAACACTGAAGCTTTCTTT. Translation: CASSLAYRDRLNTEAFF.

This chain uses TRBV18 with TRBJ2-7; D perhaps matches TRBD2 (6 bases). V lost 1 base to trimming and J lost 4 bases, with 17 bases between them. Per the germline V gene, CDR1 is KGHSH and CDR2 is LQKENI. This CDR3 contains 16 residues. CDR3 nucleotide sequence: TGTGCCAGCTCACCACTTTCCTCTAGCGATGGGTACGAGCAGTACTTC. Translating gives CASSPLSSSDGYEQYF.

On this clone itself: A junction end diverges from the germline sequence, so it may reflect a read error. V is TRBV14 and J is TRBJ1-3; D is undetermined. This CDR3 comprises 12 residues. Germline lookup yields CDR1 SGHDN and CDR2 FVKESK. CDR3 coding DNA: TGTGCCAGCAGCCAAGCTGGAGACACCATATATTTT. As protein: CASSQAGDTIYF.

The rearrangement joins TRBV9 to TRBJ2-1, with 7 nucleotides matching TRBD2. CDR3 length equals 14 residues. In germline, CDR1 is SGDLS, CDR2 YYNGEE. The V and J ends lost 0 bases and 12 bases, in that order; junction bases with no gene match: 9. The CDR3 DNA follows: TGTGCCAGCAGCGTAGACGACGGACTAGAGGGGCAGTTCTTC. Residues: CASSVDDGLEGQFF.

The chain links TRBV10-3 to TRBJ2-7, with TRBD1 matching over 8 bases. The V gene end was trimmed by 7 bases and the J gene end by 2 bases; junction bases not matched to a gene: 10. The V gene's germline CDR1 is ENHRY and CDR2 SYGVKD. The CDR3 is made up of 15 amino acids. In DNA form, the CDR3 reads TGTGCCATCAATAAAGGACAGGGTCCCCCCTACGAGCAGTACTTC. Translated: CAINKGQGPPYEQYF.

CDR3 amino acids: CASSSRTGGSGYTF. In DNA form, the CDR3 reads TGTGCCAGCAGCTCCAGGACAGGGGGTAGCGGCTACACCTTC. The chain couples TRBV5-4 to TRBJ1-2; 10 bases agree with TRBD1. V lost 3 bases and J lost 8; bases outside the gene matches: 7. The CDR3 is made up of 14 amino acids. CDR1 is SGHNT, CDR2 YYREEE, per germline (reference sequence).

About this clone itself: Germline is not matched at one junction end, which may reflect a read error. V gene TRBV7-7 combines with J gene TRBJ1-1, with 7 bases that match TRBD1. This CDR3 has 15 amino acids. Germline V lookup: CDR1 SSHAT, CDR2 FNYEAQ (reference sequence). CDR3 sequence (DNA): TGTGCTAGCAGCCCCGCGACAGGGTACGACACTGAAGCTTTCTTT. It yields the protein CASSPATGYDTEAFF.

The CDR3: CASSQVIGDTGTNEKLFF. The DNA of the CDR3 is TGCGCCAGCAGCCAAGTAATAGGAGACACCGGGACAAATGAAAAACTGTTTTTT. This rearrangement joins TRBV4-1 to TRBJ1-4, with D possibly TRBD1 on 6 matching bases. CDR3 length: 18 amino acids. V lost 1 base and J 5 bases, leaving 20 bases between the germline ends. Per germline, CDR1 MGHRA and CDR2 YSYEKL.

This sequence joins TRBV6-6 and TRBJ1-4; weak D call: TRBD1 (5 bases). Trimming took 0 bases from V and 7 from J, leaving 9 bases between them. The germline V gene has CDR1 MNHNY and CDR2 SVGAGI (reference sequence). This CDR3 has 14 amino acids. CDR3 sequence: CASSYSGGIEKLFF. CDR3 nucleotides: TGTGCCAGCAGTTACTCGGGGGGAATTGAAAAACTGTTTTTT.

This rearrangement joins TRBV5-1 to TRBJ1-1; a possible D gene is TRBD1 (5 bases). V was clipped by 2 bases and J by 1 base, with 9 bases between them. The CDR3 runs to 14 residues. CDR1 SGHRS and CDR2 YFSETQ come from the germline V gene. The CDR3 is CASSFITGNTEAFF. The DNA of the CDR3 is TGCGCCAGCAGCTTCATTACAGGGAACACTGAAGCTTTCTTT.

CDR3 DNA sequence: TGTGCCAGCAGTTCCACCCCTGGGGGGTACGGTGTCGAGCAGTACTTC. This encodes CASSSTPGGYGVEQYF. This rearrangement joins TRBV6-5 to TRBJ2-7; D possibly corresponds to TRBD2 (6 bases). The CDR3 consists of 16 residues. The germline V and J ends were trimmed by 4 bases and 6 bases, with 22 bases remaining between them. Germline V gene sequence: CDR1 MNHEY, CDR2 SVGAGI.

The V and J genes are TRBV7-2 and TRBJ2-7, with a weak D call TRBD2 (6 bases). Germline-derived CDR1 and CDR2 are SGHTA and FQGNSA. The CDR3 has 13 residues. V gave up 6 bases and J gave up 2 bases, with 11 bases separating them. The CDR3 region is CASRQGLPYEQYF. CDR3 DNA: TGTGCCAGCAGACAAGGACTACCCTACGAGCAGTACTTC.

The gene calls are TRBV6-5 and TRBJ2-3; unclear D gene. Trimming cost V 5 bases and J 2 bases, with 5 bases left between them. This CDR3 comprises 12 residues. CDR1 is MNHEY and CDR2 is SVGAGI in the germline V gene. CDR3 sequence: CASSTDTDTQYF. Here the CDR3 DNA reads TGTGCCAGCAGTACTGACACAGATACGCAGTATTTT.

The rearrangement uses TRBV2 and TRBJ1-1; TRBD1 agrees at 7 bases. V shed 5 bases and J 0 bases; nucleotides not matched to a gene: 6. The CDR3 covers 15 residues. Germline V gives CDR1 SNHLY, CDR2 FYNNEI. CDR3 nucleotides: TGTGCCAGCAGTCGACAGGGCGTTCTGAACACTGAAGCTTTCTTT. It encodes CASSRQGVLNTEAFF.

V gene TRBV7-9 combines with J gene TRBJ2-7; 9 nucleotides agree with TRBD1. The CDR3 covers 16 residues. V was clipped by 5 bases and J by 6 bases; unmatched bases: 14. Germline CDR1 and CDR2: SEHNR and FQNEAQ (reference sequence). The CDR3 nucleotides read TGTGCCAGCAGCACACAGATACAGGGGGCTCAGGCCGAGCAGTACTTC. Residues: CASSTQIQGAQAEQYF.

V and J are TRBV19 and TRBJ1-2; TRBD1 aligns across 10 bases. The CDR3 runs to 14 residues. Unmatched junction bases numbered 3, after V lost 4 bases and J lost 4 bases. Germline-derived CDR1 and CDR2 are LNHDA and SQIVND (reference sequence). The CDR3 region is CASSRQGASYGYTF. The CDR3 nucleotides read TGTGCCAGTAGTAGACAGGGGGCCTCCTATGGCTACACCTTC.

The V and J genes are TRBV27 and TRBJ1-6; D possibly corresponds to TRBD1 (5 bases). The CDR3 runs to 15 residues. With 6 bases removed from V and 10 bases from J, the gap between germline ends came to 19 bases. Per germline, CDR1 MNHEY and CDR2 SMNVEV (reference sequence). The CDR3 nucleotides are TGTGCCAGCAGACGGGGGGTCGGGGGAGAATCACCCCTCCACTTT. It is translated as CASRRGVGGESPLHF.

The V gene is TRBV7-2, the J gene TRBJ2-1; TRBD2 aligns across 7 bases. The CDR3 is 15 amino acids. Trimming at V came to 4 bases and at J to 0 bases, leaving 3 bases not matched to a gene. Germline values: CDR1 SGHTA, CDR2 FQGNSA. CDR3 protein: CASSYGGTSYNEQFF. In DNA, the CDR3 is TGTGCCAGCAGCTACGGGGGGACCTCCTACAATGAGCAGTTCTTC. Full variable domain (missing parts from reference TRBV7-2 and TRBJ2-1): GAGVSQSPSNKVTEKGKDVELRCDPISGHTALYWYRQSLGQGLEFLIYFQGNSAPDKSGLPSDRFSAERTGGSVSTLTIQRTQQEDSAVYLCASSYGGTSYNEQFFGPGTRLTVL.

This rearrangement joins TRBV7-9 to TRBJ2-7; a possible D gene is TRBD1 (6 bases). Germline CDR1 and CDR2: SEHNR and FQNEAQ (reference sequence). Trimming took off 5 bases at V and 7 bases at J, with 21 bases between the two ends. The length of the CDR3 is 15 residues. The CDR3 spells CASSLRDKGSWEQYF. The CDR3 bases are TGTGCCAGCAGCCTAAGGGACAAGGGAAGCTGGGAGCAGTACTTC.

The chain couples TRBV21-1 to TRBJ2-2; no check of the table's D call, TRBD2, against the DNA was made. TRBV21-1 is a pseudogene locus. The CDR3 is made up of 17 amino acids. The CDR3 region is CASSKASWAGPTGELFF. CDR3 in DNA: TGTGCCAGCAGCAAAGCTTCTTGGGCGGGCCCCACCGGGGAGCTGTTTTTT.

Worth noting for this clone: One end of the junction fails to match germline, which may point to a read error. The rearrangement uses TRBV19 and TRBJ2-3, with 8 bases identical to TRBD1. The CDR3 runs 12 residues. Germline V gives CDR1 LNHDA, CDR2 SQIVND (reference sequence). In DNA form, the CDR3 reads TGTGCCAGTAGTAACAGGGGGTTATTCCCTTTGTTT. This translates into CASSNRGLFPLF.

V usage is TRBV13 and J usage is TRBJ2-1; TRBD2 matches 8 bases. J was trimmed by 9 bases and V by 1 base; bases with no gene match: 14. The CDR3 contains 17 residues. Germline CDR1 PRHDT, CDR2 FYEKMQ (reference sequence). CDR3 DNA: TGTGCCAGCAGCTTAGCAGGGCGGGGGGTAGGGAGGGCTGAGCAGTTCTTC. Protein sequence: CASSLAGRGVGRAEQFF.

The chain links TRBV12-5 to TRBJ2-5, with D maybe TRBD1 (5 bases). The CDR3 has 14 residues. Trimming left V 6 bases short and J 2 bases short, with 13 bases between. Germline V gene lookup returns CDR1 LGHNT and CDR2 FRNRAP. The CDR3 DNA reads as TGTGCTAGTGGACCAGGGAACTTACAAGAGACCCAGTACTTC. Amino acid sequence: CASGPGNLQETQYF.

V and J are TRBV2 and TRBJ1-4; 7 nucleotides agree with TRBD1. The length of the CDR3 is 14 residues. The junction had 4 bases not matched to a gene; V was cut back by 1 base and J by 8 bases. The V gene's germline CDR1 is SNHLY and CDR2 FYNNEI. The CDR3 nucleotides read TGTGCCAGCAGTGAAGGCCCCAGGGGGGAAAAACTGTTTTTT. Translating it yields CASSEGPRGEKLFF.